This T cell receptor (beta chain) was identified during a study of blood T cell repertoires in COVID-19. Authors' data handling: Reference gene primer amplification gave estimated nucleated cell counts. Generated by immunoSEQ multiplex PCR, the TCRdb table keeps only in-frame clones and is missing some. D and trimming come from the DNA, and the V and J calls and clone size come from that table. Of 100,000 or so clones in the sample, roughly four fifths were seen once. CDR3 length: 11 residues. V lost 6 bases to trimming and J lost 15 bases; unmatched junction nucleotides: 5. The J gene is TRBJ2-4, the V gene TRBV12-3 or TRBV12-4; 10 bases align to TRBD1. Sample: peripheral blood. This receptor was identified in a man aged 60 to 69 with acute or convalescent COVID-19. CDR3 nucleotides: TGTGCCAGCAGCACGGGACAGGGGATGTACTTC. Translation gives CASSTGQGMYF.